One and the same sample provided the 26 T cell receptor beta chains below, sequenced in a study of blood T cell repertoires in COVID-19. Data came from immunoSEQ multiplex PCR; TCRdb stores just in-frame clones and leaves some out. Here the sample spans about 210,000 clones, roughly nine tenths being singletons. Sequenced: peripheral blood. Receptors were obtained from a man aged 35-49 years with acute or convalescent COVID-19.

This clone was observed once. This rearrangement joins TRBV2 to TRBJ2-7, with 9 bases identical to TRBD1. Trimming at V came to 3 bases and at J to 0 bases, leaving 3 bases not matched to a gene. The CDR3 covers 15 residues. Germline CDR1 and CDR2: SNHLY and FYNNEI. The CDR3 here is CASSEGQGYSYEQYF. CDR3 in DNA: TGTGCCAGCAGTGAGGGACAGGGATACTCCTACGAGCAGTACTTC.

The chain couples TRBV7-3 to TRBJ1-1, with unresolved D. The germline gives CDR1 SGHTA, CDR2 FQGTGA. CDR3 length equals 15 residues. The V gene lost 2 bases and the J gene lost 6 bases, with 16 bases spanning the gap. CDR3: CASSLAPGERAEAFF. The CDR3 coding sequence is TGTGCCAGCAGCTTAGCCCCGGGAGAGCGGGCTGAAGCTTTCTTT.

This chain's CDR3 is CASSEGQSPTDTQYF. The CDR3 DNA sequence: TGCGCCAGCAGTGAGGGACAGTCTCCCACAGATACGCAGTATTTT. V is TRBV10-2 and J is TRBJ2-3, with D possibly TRBD1 on 6 matching bases. Germline CDR1 is WSHSY and CDR2 is SAAADI. The CDR3 is 15 amino acids. The V gene lost 2 bases and the J gene lost 2 bases, with 11 bases spanning the gap.

The chain carries TRBV5-1 and TRBJ1-5; D remains ambiguous. This CDR3 spans 15 amino acids. Deletions cut 4 bases from V and 0 bases from J, with 11 bases between. Germline V gene lookup returns CDR1 SGHRS and CDR2 YFSETQ. CDR3 residues: CASSPATDSNQPQHF. The CDR3 DNA sequence: TGCGCCAGCAGCCCGGCCACAGATAGCAATCAGCCCCAGCATTTT.

The V and J genes are TRBV3-1 (or the pseudogene TRBV3-2) and TRBJ1-2; the D is unclear. V dropped 1 base and J dropped 7 bases, with 10 bases sitting between them. This CDR3 contains 13 residues. Germline values: CDR1 LGHDT, CDR2 YNNKEL (reference sequence). DNA of the CDR3: TGTGCCAGCAGCCAAGTCGAGAAGTTTGGCTACACCTTC. It specifies CASSQVEKFGYTF.

The chain has TRBV7-9 and TRBJ2-5; D may be TRBD2 (5 bases). Trimming took 1 base from V and 7 from J, leaving 16 bases between them. Germline V gene lookup returns CDR1 SEHNR and CDR2 FQNEAQ (reference sequence). The CDR3 runs 15 residues. CDR3 protein: CASSLVESPSGTQYF. The CDR3 region has the DNA TGTGCCAGCAGCTTAGTAGAGTCGCCAAGCGGGACCCAGTACTTC.

This clone was seen once. J is TRBJ1-4 and V is TRBV9; a possible D gene is TRBD1 (6 bases). CDR1 and CDR2 (germline): SGDLS, YYNGEE. Trimming pared 4 bases from V and 0 bases from J, leaving 10 bases between. The CDR3 has 15 residues. CDR3 loop: CASSPQGSTNEKLFF. CDR3 nucleotide sequence: TGTGCCAGCAGCCCCCAGGGGTCAACTAATGAAAAACTGTTTTTT.

The J gene is TRBJ1-2, the V gene TRBV6-5; maybe TRBD1 (6 bases). Germline V lookup: CDR1 MNHEY, CDR2 SVGAGI. CDR3 length equals 14 residues. Trimming took off 8 bases at V and 6 bases at J, with 19 bases between the two ends. The CDR3 loop is CASYPPGGGHGYTF. CDR3 coding DNA: TGTGCCAGCTACCCCCCCGGGGGGGGCCATGGCTACACCTTC.

The chain joins TRBV27 to TRBJ2-7; 12 positions agree with TRBD2. The CDR3 loop spans 16 amino acids. In germline, CDR1 is MNHEY, CDR2 SMNVEV (reference sequence). J was trimmed by 6 bases and V by 5 bases; bases with no gene match: 11. DNA of the CDR3: TGTGCCAGCAGTCAGCTAAGGACTAGCGGGGCCTCCGAGCAGTACTTC. Its protein product is CASSQLRTSGASEQYF.

The chain uses TRBV23-1 and TRBJ1-5; D perhaps matches TRBD1 (5 bases). TRBV23-1 is an ORF for which the function is uncertain. V was shortened by 5 bases and J by 1 base, with 12 bases between the two germline ends. This CDR3 is built from 15 residues. The CDR3 DNA is TGCGCCAGCAGTGGAGACAGCCGGAGCAATCAGCCCCAGCATTTT. Encoded protein: CASSGDSRSNQPQHF.

This clone has a handful of counts. The J gene is TRBJ2-1, the V gene TRBV4-1; 7 nucleotides agree with TRBD1. From germline, CDR1 is MGHRA and CDR2 YSYEKL. The V gene end was trimmed by 1 base and the J gene end by 8 bases; junction bases not matched to a gene: 5. This CDR3 is built from 14 residues. The CDR3 spells CASSQGQGVDEQFF. The CDR3 nucleotides read TGCGCCAGCAGCCAAGGACAGGGAGTGGATGAGCAGTTCTTC.

This clone was seen once. V is TRBV27 and J is TRBJ2-2, with D possibly TRBD1 on 5 matching bases. The V end was cut by 5 bases, the J end by 3 bases, with 7 bases between. Germline V gene data show CDR1 as MNHEY and CDR2 as SMNVEV (reference sequence). This CDR3 region has 13 residues. Written as DNA, the CDR3 is TGTGCCAGCAGTGAACAGGACACCGGGGAGCTGTTTTTT. Translated, it gives CASSEQDTGELFF.

The chain couples TRBV2 to TRBJ1-1; D remains ambiguous. The CDR3 runs to 16 residues. Germline V gene lookup returns CDR1 SNHLY and CDR2 FYNNEI. V lost 0 bases and J lost 4, with 15 bases in between. CDR3: CASSEAGQPVGTEAFF. The CDR3 coding sequence is TGTGCCAGCAGTGAAGCGGGCCAGCCGGTGGGCACTGAAGCTTTCTTT. Variable domain in full (rest from reference TRBV2 and TRBJ1-1): EPEVTQTPSHQVTQMGQEVILRCVPISNHLYFYWYRQILGQKVEFLVSFYNNEISEKSEIFDDQFSVERPDGSNFTLKIRSTKLEDSAMYFCASSEAGQPVGTEAFFGQGTRLTVV.

The chain recombines TRBV5-5 with TRBJ2-3, with D unclear. V lost 4 bases to trimming and J lost 6 bases, with 12 bases between them. Germline V CDR1 and CDR2: SGHKS, YYEKEE (reference sequence). The length of the CDR3 is 13 residues. CDR3 DNA sequence: TGTGCCAGCAGCAACGAAGCCCCGGATACGCAGTATTTT. Its protein product is CASSNEAPDTQYF.

V and J are TRBV27 and TRBJ1-2; D perhaps matches TRBD1 (6 bases). Trimming shortened V by 5 bases and J by 4 bases, and 14 bases separated the two germline ends. The CDR3 is 14 amino acids. Germline V gives CDR1 MNHEY, CDR2 SMNVEV (reference sequence). In DNA, the CDR3 is TGTGCCAGCAGTCCGCAGACAGGTGGCTATGGCTACACCTTC. Its translation is CASSPQTGGYGYTF.

The rearrangement links TRBV7-3 to TRBJ2-5, with TRBD1 matching over 7 bases. The CDR3 totals 15 residues. Germline V gene lookup returns CDR1 SGHTA and CDR2 FQGTGA. V shed 3 bases and J 4 bases; nucleotides not matched to a gene: 8. The CDR3 reads CASSFEDRAGETQYF. CDR3 DNA: TGTGCCAGCAGCTTCGAAGACAGGGCGGGAGAGACCCAGTACTTC.

The chain is built from TRBV5-4 and TRBJ2-7, with D perhaps TRBD1 (5 bases). This CDR3 is built from 16 residues. Trimming left V 3 bases short and J 5 bases short, with 21 bases between. Germline values: CDR1 SGHNT, CDR2 YYREEE (reference sequence). In DNA, the CDR3 is TGTGCCAGCAGCTCCCCGACCAAGGGGCCTCGTCACGAGCAGTACTTC. It specifies CASSSPTKGPRHEQYF.

This chain connects TRBV19 to TRBJ1-1; 7 bases match TRBD1. V was clipped by 3 bases and J by 4 bases; unmatched bases: 11. The CDR3 length is 16 residues. The germline V gene encodes CDR1 LNHDA and CDR2 SQIVND (reference sequence). The CDR3, as DNA: TGTGCCAGTAGTATTCTGAGGGGGCAGGCGGGCACTGAAGCTTTCTTT. Translating it yields CASSILRGQAGTEAFF.

This rearrangement joins TRBV3-1 (or the pseudogene TRBV3-2) to TRBJ2-1; 9 bases align to TRBD2. CDR1 and CDR2 (germline): LGHDT, YNNKEL (reference sequence). This CDR3 spans 15 amino acids. The trim removed 3 bases at V and 6 bases at J, leaving 6 bases unmatched. The CDR3 sequence: CASSQDAGGANEQFF. The CDR3 bases are TGTGCCAGCAGCCAGGATGCGGGGGGGGCCAATGAGCAGTTCTTC.

The rearrangement links TRBV5-1 to TRBJ2-5; D call uncertain. The V end lost 5 bases, the J end lost 1 base, and 12 bases lay between the germline ends. The CDR3 loop spans 14 amino acids. Per the germline V gene, CDR1 is SGHRS and CDR2 is YFSETQ. The CDR3 bases are TGCGCCAGCAGGAGGCAGCCCGTCCAAGAGACCCAGTACTTC. This gives the protein CASRRQPVQETQYF.

V is TRBV18 and J is TRBJ1-5; possibly TRBD1 for D (6 bases). Germline V gene lookup returns CDR1 KGHSH and CDR2 LQKENI. V dropped 1 base and J dropped 10 bases, with 14 bases sitting between them. This CDR3 is 14 amino acids long. CDR3 in amino acids: CASSPRDTAFPQHF. The DNA for the CDR3 is TGTGCCAGCTCACCACGGGACACCGCTTTCCCCCAGCATTTT.

This chain links TRBV20-1 with TRBJ1-5, with D unclear. The CDR3 is 12 amino acids. V lost 3 bases and J 11 bases, leaving 14 bases between the germline ends. The germline gives CDR1 DFQATT, CDR2 SNEGSKA (reference sequence). CDR3 in amino acids: CSASGSILAQHF. The CDR3 nucleotides read TGCAGTGCTAGTGGTTCGATTCTAGCCCAGCATTTT.

V usage is TRBV6-5 and J usage is TRBJ2-5, with D perhaps matching TRBD1 (7 bases). Per germline, CDR1 MNHEY and CDR2 SVGAGI. V lost 0 bases and J lost 1, with 9 bases in between. The CDR3 has 15 amino acids. CDR3 protein: CASSYSEGAQETQYF. CDR3 nucleotide sequence: TGTGCCAGCAGTTACTCGGAGGGGGCCCAAGAGACCCAGTACTTC.

Here the CDR3 reads CASSMATGTQGFGNTIYF. CDR3 nucleotides: TGCGCCAGCAGCATGGCGACCGGGACACAGGGTTTTGGAAACACCATATATTTT. This chain connects TRBV5-1 to TRBJ1-3, with D maybe TRBD1 (6 bases). Trimming pared 4 bases from V and 3 bases from J, leaving 23 bases between. Germline-derived CDR1 and CDR2 are SGHRS and YFSETQ. The CDR3 is 18 amino acids.

The J gene is TRBJ2-2, the V gene TRBV30, with 7 bases matching TRBD1. Germline V gives CDR1 GTSNPN, CDR2 SVGIG (reference sequence). CDR3 length: 14 amino acids. V was clipped by 0 bases and J by 4 bases; unmatched bases: 2. DNA for the CDR3: TGTGCCTGGAGTGTGACAGGGAGCACCGGGGAGCTGTTTTTT. Translating it yields CAWSVTGSTGELFF. Complete variable domain (other parts from reference TRBV30 and TRBJ2-2): SQTIHQWPATLVQPVGSPLSLECTVEGTSNPNLYWYRQAAGRGLQLLFYSVGIGQISSEVPQNLSASRPQDRQFILSSKKLLLSDSGFYLCAWSVTGSTGELFFGEGSRLTVL.

This rearrangement joins TRBV6-6 to TRBJ1-5; a possible D gene is TRBD1 (5 bases). The V end was cut by 4 bases, the J end by 6 bases, with 10 bases between. CDR3 size: 13 residues. CDR1 MNHNY and CDR2 SVGAGI come from the germline V gene (reference sequence). CDR3: CASSSRVFQPQHF. In nucleotides, the CDR3 is TGTGCCAGCAGTTCCAGGGTTTTTCAGCCCCAGCATTTT.